This T cell receptor (beta chain) was found in a study of monozygotic twins with inflammatory bowel disease. Study observations and caveats: TCRbeta diversity (inverse Simpson) was lower in IBD patients than in healthy co-twins. Fewer clonotypes were shared with others by IBD patients than by healthy twins, especially with disease activity. There was no way to distinguish the different T cell subtypes.

As to this clonotype: Its antigen is unidentified.

This CDR3 is 12 amino acids long. The UMIs carried a 6-nucleotide sample barcode, and they were added by template switching. No DNA is given; TCRdb re-called the 5' RACE reads and lists each CDR3 protein once. The sample data list about 210,000 distinct CDR3 sequences. The V gene is TRBV12-3 or TRBV12-4, the J gene TRBJ2-7; TCRdb gives TRBD1 as the D gene, but with no DNA this cannot be confirmed. The sequence was obtained from a human donor with ulcerative colitis or Crohn's disease, or a healthy co-twin of an affected twin (not recorded which). The source material was blood. This chain's CDR3 is CASRGQPYEQYF.